This T cell receptor (beta chain) was recovered during a study of blood T cell repertoires in COVID-19. Study-wide context: Sites in the United States, Italy and Spain provided acute and convalescent COVID-19 samples. T cells, B-cell-depleted T cells, or PBMCs supplied cDNA or gDNA.

There are 12 residues in the CDR3. Trimming removed 4 bases at V and 4 bases at J, with 8 bases between. Germline CDR1 is SGHDT and CDR2 is YYEEEE. It was during active infection that Seattle patients were enrolled and then longitudinally followed. Original handling: By means of reference gene primer amplification, nucleated cell counts were estimated. Assay: immunoSEQ multiplex PCR; the TCRdb copy retains only in-frame clones and omits some. V, J and clone size were drawn from that table, and D and trimming were deduced from the DNA. Altogether tens of thousands of clones are present, 80% to 90% being singletons, with the ten largest covering around 30%.

The specimen sequenced was peripheral blood. This chain uses TRBV5-6 with TRBJ1-1; D gene ambiguous. This TCR came from a woman aged 80 or older with COVID-19, enrolled during active disease. The CDR3 loop reads CASSRRSTEAFF. CDR3 in DNA: TGTGCCAGCAGCCGTAGGAGCACTGAAGCTTTCTTT.